This T cell receptor beta chain was captured in a study of T cell repertoires in ileal Crohn's disease. Turning to the study itself: Median disease duration was nearly eight years; 30% to 35% smoked at surgery. Postoperative therapy was given to about half: 11 thiopurines, fewer than 20 anti-TNF agents.

General observations from the study: Endoscopic recurrence occurred in every patient whose clonality exceeded 26.8%.

Germline V gives CDR1 SGHVS, CDR2 FQNEAQ. The ends lost 1 base at V and 4 bases at J; junction bases unmatched: 10. CDR3 length equals 16 residues. Generated by immunoSEQ multiplex PCR, the TCRdb table keeps only in-frame clones and is missing some. This table holds some 30,000 clones, about 82% found once. Patients were adults with ileal or ileocolonic Crohn's disease needing resection. On this clone: The antigen remains unidentified.

The chain recombines TRBV7-8 with TRBJ2-7; 7 bases fit TRBD2. The sample comprised ileal tissue. The TCR was taken from an adult with Crohn's disease. In DNA, the CDR3 is TGTGCCAGCAGCTTAGTCCACCTAGCGGAACTTTACGAGCAGTACTTC. It translates to CASSLVHLAELYEQYF. The full variable domain, with the rest looked up from reference TRBV7-8 and TRBJ2-7, is GAGVSQSPRYKVAKRGQDVALRCDPISGHVSLFWYQQALGQGPEFLTYFQNEAQLDKSGLPSDRFFAERPEGSVSTLKIQRTQQEDSAVYLCASSLVHLAELYEQYFGPGTRLTVT.